These 26 T cell receptor beta chains were all obtained from the same sample, sequenced in a study of T cell changes during pregnancy in multiple sclerosis. Generated by immunoSEQ multiplex PCR, the TCRdb table keeps only in-frame clones and is missing some. The sample shows 65,000 to 85,000 clones, approximately 91% of them seen only once. The source was peripheral blood, collected in the third trimester of pregnancy. Source of these receptors: a female donor with multiple sclerosis, enrolled in a pregnancy study.

This clone was seen only a few times. The CDR3 nucleotides are TGTGCCAGCTCATTGTCCGCGGCTGGAAACACCATATATTTT. It translates to CASSLSAAGNTIYF. This sequence joins TRBV18 and TRBJ1-3; no reliable D call. V was pared by 5 bases and J by 2 bases, with 10 bases between. Germline loops: CDR1 KGHSH, CDR2 LQKENI. This CDR3 has 14 residues.

The V and J genes are TRBV27 and TRBJ2-3, with TRBD2 matching over 7 bases. The CDR3 covers 16 residues. With 6 bases clipped from V and 2 bases from J, the junction kept 11 bases outside the gene matches. Germline CDR1 and CDR2: MNHEY and SMNVEV (reference sequence). The CDR3 loop is CASRQNGGTITDTQYF. The CDR3 DNA reads TGTGCCAGCAGGCAAAACGGGGGGACTATCACAGATACGCAGTATTTT.

This chain joins TRBV15 and TRBJ1-4; maybe TRBD1 (5 bases). CDR3 size: 15 residues. Germline CDR1 LNHNV, CDR2 YYDKDF (reference sequence). Between the trimmed V and J ends, which lost 5 bases and 2 bases, there was a span of 12 bases. The CDR3 DNA follows: TGTGCCACCAGCCCTCACAGGATCACTAATGAAAAACTGTTTTTT. Translated, it gives CATSPHRITNEKLFF.

V usage is TRBV9 and J usage is TRBJ1-4; D perhaps matches TRBD1 (5 bases). The CDR3 consists of 15 residues. V dropped 0 bases and J dropped 3 bases, with 9 bases sitting between them. Germline V gene lookup returns CDR1 SGDLS and CDR2 YYNGEE. CDR3 loop: CASSVAPGPNEKLFF. The CDR3 coding sequence is TGTGCCAGCAGCGTAGCACCAGGGCCTAATGAAAAACTGTTTTTT. The full variable domain, its missing parts supplied by reference TRBV9 and TRBJ1-4, is DSGVTQTPKHLITATGQRVTLRCSPRSGDLSVYWYQQSLDQGLQFLIQYYNGEERAKGNILERFSAQQFPDLHSELNLSSLELGDSALYFCASSVAPGPNEKLFFGSGTQLSVL.

CDR3 region: CASRTGLSEKLFF. The CDR3, as DNA: TGTGCCAGCAGGACAGGGCTTAGTGAAAAACTGTTTTTT. The chain carries TRBV28 and TRBJ1-4; 7 positions agree with TRBD1. Trimming cost V 6 bases and J 7 bases; bases outside gene matches: 5. This CDR3 contains 13 residues. Germline V gene data show CDR1 as MDHEN and CDR2 as SYDVKM.

The chain recombines TRBV2 with TRBJ2-2; 12 nucleotides agree with TRBD2. CDR3 length: 15 residues. With V trimmed by 8 bases and J by 4 bases, 5 bases remained unmatched. Looked up from germline, CDR1 is SNHLY and CDR2 is FYNNEI. CDR3 in amino acids: CASGKGLAGTGELFF. The CDR3 DNA sequence: TGTGCCAGCGGAAAGGGACTAGCGGGCACCGGGGAGCTGTTTTTT.

The chain is built from TRBV30 and TRBJ1-2, with 7 nucleotides matching TRBD1. Germline values: CDR1 GTSNPN, CDR2 SVGIG (reference sequence). Germline trimming cut 2 bases from V and 4 bases from J; bases unmatched to any gene: 4. The CDR3 length is 13 residues. The DNA for the CDR3 is TGTGCCTGGAGTCTGGACAGGATCTATGGCTACACCTTC. As protein: CAWSLDRIYGYTF.

The chain uses TRBV5-1 and TRBJ1-5; D perhaps matches TRBD1 (5 bases). The CDR3 runs 16 residues. Looked up from germline, CDR1 is SGHRS and CDR2 is YFSETQ. The V end was cut by 0 bases, the J end by 0 bases, with 10 bases between. For the CDR3, the DNA is TGCGCCAGCAGCTTGGGGGGGGATTATAGCAATCAGCCCCAGCATTTT. Its protein is CASSLGGDYSNQPQHF.

This CDR3 reads CASSFDGAYEQYF. In nucleotides, the CDR3 is TGCGCCAGCAGCTTCGACGGGGCCTACGAGCAGTACTTC. The rearrangement uses TRBV5-1 and TRBJ2-7; D might be TRBD2 (5 bases). Per germline, CDR1 SGHRS and CDR2 YFSETQ. V lost 2 bases and J 2 bases, leaving 8 bases between the germline ends. The CDR3 is 13 amino acids.

The chain has TRBV18 and TRBJ1-5; D is ambiguous. The CDR3 loop spans 13 amino acids. V was trimmed by 6 bases and J by 4 bases, leaving 10 bases between them. CDR1 is KGHSH, CDR2 LQKENI, per germline. The CDR3 is CASSPQRNQPQHF. DNA for the CDR3: TGTGCCAGCTCGCCTCAGCGGAATCAGCCCCAGCATTTT.

This clone was seen just once. The chain couples TRBV11-2 to TRBJ2-5; D is possibly TRBD2 (5 bases). V was cut by 0 bases and J by 2 bases, with 22 bases left in between. The CDR3 totals 19 residues. Germline CDR1 and CDR2: SGHAT and FQNNGV. CDR3 in DNA: TGTGCCAGCAGCTTAGAATTCCAGACTACCGCCTTATGGCAAGAGACCCAGTACTTC. Residues: CASSLEFQTTALWQETQYF.

This clone was detected many times. This chain uses TRBV5-4 with TRBJ1-2, with 9 bases aligning to TRBD1. Germline trimming cut 4 bases from V and 7 bases from J; bases unmatched to any gene: 11. CDR3 length equals 15 residues. Per the germline V gene, CDR1 is SGHNT and CDR2 is YYREEE (reference sequence). CDR3 sequence (DNA): TGTGCCAGCAGCACGGGACAGGGTCCCTTGATTGGCTACACCTTC. Protein sequence: CASSTGQGPLIGYTF.

A single count supports this clone. The chain recombines TRBV5-1 with TRBJ2-7; 7 bases fit TRBD1. The CDR3 consists of 15 residues. Germline trimming cut 6 bases from V and 3 bases from J; bases unmatched to any gene: 12. The germline CDR1 and CDR2 sequences are SGHRS and YFSETQ. The CDR3 loop is CASTFTGVGVYEQYF. The CDR3 DNA sequence: TGCGCCAGCACCTTCACAGGGGTTGGCGTCTACGAGCAGTACTTC.

This chain links TRBV2 with TRBJ2-1, with a possible D match to TRBD2 (7 bases). Trimming took off 8 bases at V and 3 bases at J, with 17 bases between the two ends. This CDR3 contains 15 residues. Germline V gives CDR1 SNHLY, CDR2 FYNNEI. CDR3 sequence (DNA): TGTGCCAGCCTACGCAACGGGGGGCTCTACAATGAGCAGTTCTTC. It yields the protein CASLRNGGLYNEQFF.

The chain couples TRBV6-5 to TRBJ1-1, with TRBD1 as a possible D gene (6 bases). The germline V and J ends were trimmed by 5 bases and 4 bases, with 11 bases remaining between them. The CDR3 has 13 residues. Germline CDR1 and CDR2: MNHEY and SVGAGI. The CDR3 spells CASSPGESTEAFF. CDR3 nucleotides: TGTGCCAGCAGTCCAGGGGAAAGCACTGAAGCTTTCTTT.

The chain couples TRBV7-2 to TRBJ2-7; 8 bases fit TRBD2. CDR1 and CDR2 (germline): SGHTA, FQGNSA. V gave up 5 bases and J gave up 3 bases; unmatched junction bases: 3. The CDR3 loop spans 13 amino acids. The CDR3 region has the DNA TGTGCCAGCAGCCACGGGGGGGGCTACGAGCAGTACTTC. This gives the protein CASSHGGGYEQYF.

The count of this clone is one. V and J are TRBV28 and TRBJ1-6, with a possible D match to TRBD1 (5 bases). Germline CDR1 MDHEN, CDR2 SYDVKM. The CDR3 is 16 amino acids. Trimming pared 5 bases from V and 5 bases from J, leaving 16 bases between. The CDR3 DNA follows: TGTGCCAGCAGTACGCTCCAGGGAGGGGATAATTCACCCCTCCACTTT. It specifies CASSTLQGGDNSPLHF.

In this sample, this clone turned up once. This chain connects TRBV2 to TRBJ2-7, with a tentative D call TRBD2 (6 bases). CDR3 length: 12 residues. The ends were cut back, 8 bases at V and 0 bases at J, with 8 bases in the middle. Per the germline V gene, CDR1 is SNHLY and CDR2 is FYNNEI. The CDR3 DNA sequence: TGTGCCAGCGGGACTGGCTCCTACGAGCAGTACTTC. This translates into CASGTGSYEQYF.

This clone showed up just once. The J gene is TRBJ2-3, the V gene TRBV2; D unresolved. CDR1 and CDR2 from the germline V gene are SNHLY and FYNNEI. The CDR3 is 12 amino acids. Deletions cut 6 bases from V and 6 bases from J, with 10 bases between. CDR3 sequence (DNA): TGTGCCAGCAGAGATCGCCAGGATACGCAGTATTTT. Translation: CASRDRQDTQYF.

The rearrangement uses TRBV6-5 and TRBJ1-2; D ambiguous. This CDR3 is built from 15 residues. CDR1 is MNHEY and CDR2 is SVGAGI in the germline V gene. Trimming pared 0 bases from V and 4 bases from J, leaving 12 bases between. The CDR3 region has the DNA TGTGCCAGCAGTTACTCATTCCGAGTGTCCTATGGCTACACCTTC. Its translation is CASSYSFRVSYGYTF.

The genes are TRBV13 and TRBJ2-7; D possibly corresponds to TRBD2 (5 bases). V was pared by 2 bases and J by 0 bases, with 17 bases between. Looked up from germline, CDR1 is PRHDT and CDR2 is FYEKMQ (reference sequence). The CDR3 totals 17 residues. The CDR3 spells CASSLNWSGESSYEQYF. The CDR3 region has the DNA TGTGCCAGCAGCTTAAATTGGTCTGGGGAGTCCTCCTACGAGCAGTACTTC.

The chain recombines TRBV2 with TRBJ1-1; TRBD1 matches at 8 bases. The CDR3 is 13 residues long. The ends lost 8 bases at V and 0 bases at J; junction bases unmatched: 2. Germline CDR1 and CDR2: SNHLY and FYNNEI. CDR3 nucleotides: TGTGCCAGCCGGACAGGGCTGAACACTGAAGCTTTCTTT. It translates to CASRTGLNTEAFF.

This sequence joins TRBV6-5 and TRBJ1-5; no firm D call. CDR1 MNHEY and CDR2 SVGAGI come from the germline V gene. This CDR3 spans 14 amino acids. With 10 bases removed from V and 6 bases from J, the gap between germline ends came to 19 bases. The DNA for the CDR3 is TGTGCCAAGCACGGGAGGGTTGCATCTCAGCCCCAGCATTTT. Protein: CAKHGRVASQPQHF.

The chain employs TRBV5-4 and TRBJ2-3; no reliable D call. The CDR3 runs 19 residues. Germline CDR1 reads SGHNT; CDR2 reads YYREEE (reference sequence). V shed 4 bases and J shed 2 bases, with 26 bases lying between them. The CDR3 sequence is CASSPVWPGGQISTDTQYF. The CDR3 DNA reads as TGTGCCAGCAGCCCCGTTTGGCCAGGTGGGCAGATATCCACAGATACGCAGTATTTT.

V gene TRBV10-1 combines with J gene TRBJ2-5; TRBD2 matches 7 bases. Unmatched junction bases numbered 9, after V lost 7 bases and J lost 1 base. CDR3 length equals 15 residues. Looked up from germline, CDR1 is WNHNN and CDR2 is SYGVQD (reference sequence). The CDR3 sequence is CASKGGGAFQETQYF. The CDR3 DNA is TGCGCCAGCAAGGGCGGGGGAGCCTTCCAAGAGACCCAGTACTTC.

J is TRBJ2-1 and V is TRBV4-2; no clear D. The V gene lost 0 bases and the J gene lost 0 bases, with 6 bases spanning the gap. The CDR3 extends over 15 amino acids. Germline V gene data show CDR1 as LGHNA and CDR2 as YNFKEQ. The CDR3 loop reads CASSQDPGSYNEQFF. As DNA, the CDR3 is TGTGCCAGCAGCCAAGATCCGGGCTCCTACAATGAGCAGTTCTTC.